A single sample is the source of the 18 T cell receptor beta chains below, sequenced in a study of OX40 agonist ivuxolimab in advanced cancers. The protocol used for the library was the immunoSEQ multiplex PCR assay. TCRdb mirrors the immuneACCESS table, restricted to in-frame sequences. Some clones are absent from its copies; in checked studies, under half trace to an unresolved V gene, and the reason for the others is unknown. Here the sample has some 77,000 clones; about four fifths occur a single time. 0.76% of the sample is taken by the ten largest. The source material was CD4+ or CD8+ T cells sorted from blood, sampled in a trial of the OX40 agonist ivuxolimab. These receptors were taken from an adult with an advanced solid tumor such as melanoma, head and neck, liver or kidney cancer.

V and J are TRBV11-3 and TRBJ2-2, with 9 bases fitting TRBD2. The germline CDR1 and CDR2 sequences are SGHNT and YENEEA. The CDR3 contains 17 residues. V shed 5 bases and J 7 bases; nucleotides not matched to a gene: 14. The CDR3 reads CASSPRGSGGRGGELFF. CDR3 nucleotide sequence: TGTGCCAGCAGCCCCCGCGGTAGCGGGGGCCGGGGCGGGGAGCTGTTTTTT.

This chain joins TRBV14 and TRBJ2-2, with 8 positions matching TRBD1. The CDR3 loop spans 17 amino acids. The germline gives CDR1 SGHDN, CDR2 FVKESK. V shed 5 bases and J 4 bases; nucleotides not matched to a gene: 12. The CDR3 DNA reads as TGTGCCAGCAGCAGGACAGGGAAGGATCTAAGCACCGGGGAGCTGTTTTTT. This codes for CASSRTGKDLSTGELFF.

The chain employs TRBV18 and TRBJ2-7; possibly TRBD1 for D (6 bases). V was cut by 3 bases and J by 7 bases, with 7 bases left in between. CDR1 KGHSH and CDR2 LQKENI come from the germline V gene. The CDR3 runs to 11 residues. The CDR3 nucleotides read TGTGCCAGCTCACCTGACAGGGAGCAGTACTTC. Translation gives CASSPDREQYF.

This clone was seen more than once but under ten times. The V gene is TRBV7-9, the J gene TRBJ1-1; a weak D match, TRBD1 (5 bases). CDR1 SEHNR and CDR2 FQNEAQ come from the germline V gene (reference sequence). CDR3 length: 12 residues. V lost 5 bases, J lost 5 bases, and 9 bases lay in between. CDR3 coding DNA: TGTGCCAGCAGCAGGGGAGAGACTGAAGCTTTCTTT. Amino acids: CASSRGETEAFF.

The chain carries TRBV6-1 and TRBJ1-4, with TRBD1 matching over 7 bases. CDR1 is MNHNS and CDR2 is SASEGT in the germline V gene. The trim removed 2 bases at V and 8 bases at J, leaving 8 bases unmatched. The CDR3 has 15 residues. The CDR3 DNA sequence: TGTGCCAGCAGTGAACAGGGGGGACGGGGGGAAAAACTGTTTTTT. Protein: CASSEQGGRGEKLFF.

This clone was counted a single time. The gene calls are TRBV16 and TRBJ1-2; D call uncertain. Germline loops: CDR1 KGHSY, CDR2 FQNENV. The CDR3 loop spans 13 amino acids. V was cut by 4 bases and J by 7 bases, with 13 bases left in between. The chain's CDR3 is CASSLTPSGGYTF. The CDR3 DNA is TGTGCCAGCAGCCTGACACCTTCGGGTGGCTACACCTTC.

The rearrangement joins TRBV6-5 to TRBJ2-3; D may be TRBD2 (5 bases). In germline, CDR1 is MNHEY, CDR2 SVGAGI. V was clipped by 0 bases and J by 1 base, with 8 bases between them. The CDR3 consists of 15 residues. The CDR3 DNA reads TGTGCCAGCAGTTACTCGAGCGGCGGCACAGATACGCAGTATTTT. It codes for CASSYSSGGTDTQYF.

The table lists this clone with a count of one. The chain is built from TRBV11-2 and TRBJ2-5; 11 nucleotides line up with TRBD1. The germline CDR1 and CDR2 sequences are SGHAT and FQNNGV. J gave up 1 base and V 2 bases, and 6 bases lay outside the gene matches. There are 17 residues in the CDR3. The CDR3, as DNA: TGTGCCAGCAGCTTACCCCCGGACAGGGGGCCCCAAGAGACCCAGTACTTC. Translated, it gives CASSLPPDRGPQETQYF.

The gene calls are TRBV2 and TRBJ2-5, with D possibly being TRBD2 (5 bases). Germline CDR1 reads SNHLY; CDR2 reads FYNNEI. CDR3 length equals 14 residues. The V and J ends lost 6 bases and 2 bases respectively, with 13 bases between them. CDR3 bases: TGTGCCAGCAGCACCCTAGCAGGACAAGAGACCCAGTACTTC. Translated: CASSTLAGQETQYF.

Comment on this clone: The same CDR3 is also encoded by other DNA sequences in this sample. The V call is TRBV7-9, the J call TRBJ2-7; D might be TRBD1 (6 bases). The CDR3 contains 13 residues. V lost 3 bases and J lost 4, with 10 bases in between. The germline V gene encodes CDR1 SEHNR and CDR2 FQNEAQ (reference sequence). CDR3 nucleotides: TGTGCCAGCAGCTTGGGAACAGGGTACGAGCAGTACTTC. Translating gives CASSLGTGYEQYF. Drawing the rest from reference TRBV7-9 and TRBJ2-7, the complete variable domain is DTGVSQNPRHKITKRGQNVTFRCDPISEHNRLYWYRQTLGQGPEFLTYFQNEAQLEKSRLLSDRFSAERPKGSFSTLEIQRTEQGDSAMYLCASSLGTGYEQYFGPGTRLTVT.

The rearrangement links TRBV18 to TRBJ1-3; D unresolved. CDR1 KGHSH and CDR2 LQKENI come from the germline V gene. CDR3 length: 18 amino acids. V lost 2 bases and J lost 0, with 17 bases in between. The CDR3 DNA follows: TGTGCCAGCTCACCAGTACTAAGGTCGGAAGGCTCTGGAAACACCATATATTTT. Its protein product is CASSPVLRSEGSGNTIYF.

The genes are TRBV6-6 and TRBJ1-2; D is ambiguous. Trimming took off 6 bases at V and 0 bases at J, with 8 bases between the two ends. Germline-derived CDR1 and CDR2 are MNHNY and SVGAGI (reference sequence). The CDR3 is made up of 13 amino acids. The CDR3 DNA follows: TGTGCCAGCAGCCTAGATTCTAACTATGGCTACACCTTC. Its translation: CASSLDSNYGYTF.

The CDR3, as DNA: TGCGCCAGCAGCCTCTCCCGGGACAGGGGGTACAATGAGCAGTTCTTC. It codes for CASSLSRDRGYNEQFF. V and J are TRBV23-1 and TRBJ2-1; 11 bases are a match to TRBD1. TRBV23-1 is marked as an open reading frame, function uncertain. The junction had 8 bases not matched to a gene; V was cut back by 6 bases and J by 4 bases. The CDR3 spans 16 residues.

CDR3 DNA sequence: TGTGCCAGCAAGTACGGTGGCACAGATACGCAGTATTTT. Amino acid sequence: CASKYGGTDTQYF. This chain links TRBV6-1 with TRBJ2-3, with no clear D. The CDR3 extends over 13 amino acids. Per the germline V gene, CDR1 is MNHNS and CDR2 is SASEGT. Trimming pared 7 bases from V and 1 base from J, leaving 9 bases between.

The chain employs TRBV19 and TRBJ1-2, with D possibly being TRBD1 (5 bases). The CDR3 has 13 amino acids. Germline loops: CDR1 LNHDA, CDR2 SQIVND (reference sequence). V was pared by 6 bases and J by 1 base, with 9 bases between. The CDR3: CASRKTDNYGYTF. The DNA of the CDR3 is TGTGCCAGTAGGAAGACAGATAACTATGGCTACACCTTC.

The chain links TRBV5-5 to TRBJ1-4; D unclear. The CDR3 loop spans 14 amino acids. V dropped 4 bases and J dropped 3 bases, with 10 bases sitting between them. From germline, CDR1 is SGHKS and CDR2 YYEKEE (reference sequence). The CDR3 sequence: CASSIPGPNEKLFF. In nucleotides, the CDR3 is TGTGCCAGCAGCATACCGGGCCCTAATGAAAAACTGTTTTTT.

J is TRBJ2-4 and V is TRBV7-2; TRBD1 agrees at 12 bases. Germline V CDR1 and CDR2: SGHTA, FQGNSA. V dropped 6 bases and J dropped 3; count of bases not matched to a gene: 12. The CDR3 length is 18 residues. CDR3 in DNA: TGTGCCAGCAGTTCCTCCGGGACAGGGGGCCTCGGCAAAAACATTCAGTACTTC. It yields the protein CASSSSGTGGLGKNIQYF.

This sequence joins TRBV6-1 and TRBJ1-3, with D hard to call. The V end lost 4 bases, the J end lost 1 base, and 17 bases lay between the germline ends. Per germline, CDR1 MNHNS and CDR2 SASEGT. The length of the CDR3 is 17 residues. The CDR3 region is CASSVEGNWVSGNTIYF. DNA for the CDR3: TGTGCCAGCAGTGTTGAAGGGAACTGGGTGTCTGGAAACACCATATATTTT.